The 18 T cell receptor beta chains listed next were all sequenced from one sample in a study of T cell repertoires in cytomegalovirus infection. TCRdb re-analysed the reads in MiXCR, keeping a single row per CDR3 protein. This table has some 900,000 distinct CDR3 sequences, roughly 33% appearing once. The antigens for these receptors are not known. The sample here was cultured CD8+ T cells from PBMCs, taken from culture after CMV antigen stimulation. These receptors came from a human donor in good health (CMV status not recorded). Some clones in this sample may be carry-over from other donors' samples.

V is TRBV4-3 and J is TRBJ2-1, with D unclear. V was pared by 2 bases and J by 2 bases, with 7 bases between. Germline CDR1 LGHNA, CDR2 YSLEER. The CDR3 contains 14 residues. Here the CDR3 DNA reads TGCGCCAGCAGCCAAACCGATGCCTACAATGAGCAGTTCTTC. Protein: CASSQTDAYNEQFF.

Only a few counts were recorded for this clonotype. The chain combines TRBV3-1 with TRBJ1-1; D remains ambiguous. Per germline, CDR1 LGHDT and CDR2 YNNKEL (reference sequence). This CDR3 is 15 amino acids long. Trimming pared 0 bases from V and 2 bases from J, leaving 10 bases between. The CDR3 DNA follows: TGTGCCAGCAGCCAAGATCCTAGGAAAAACACTGAAGCTTTCTTT. As protein: CASSQDPRKNTEAFF.

The chain joins TRBV27 to TRBJ1-5; D is perhaps TRBD1 (6 bases). The length of the CDR3 is 15 residues. CDR1 and CDR2 from the germline V gene are MNHEY and SMNVEV (reference sequence). V was shortened by 3 bases and J by 1 base, with 10 bases between the two germline ends. In DNA form, the CDR3 reads TGTGCCAGCAGTTTGACAGGAAGGAGCAATCAGCCCCAGCATTTT. Amino acid sequence: CASSLTGRSNQPQHF.

J is TRBJ2-1 and V is TRBV5-6, with D hard to call. Germline CDR1 is SGHDT and CDR2 is YYEEEE. Trimming left V 2 bases short and J 9 bases short, with 6 bases between. The CDR3 sequence is 11 residues long. This CDR3 reads CASSLDFEQFF. In nucleotides, the CDR3 is TGTGCCAGCAGCTTAGATTTTGAGCAGTTCTTC.

The rearrangement links TRBV6-2 or TRBV6-3 to TRBJ1-2, with D possibly matching TRBD1 (5 bases). V was clipped by 0 bases and J by 4 bases, with 12 bases between them. The CDR3 is made up of 15 amino acids. CDR1 MNHEY and CDR2 SVGEGT come from the germline V gene. The CDR3 DNA reads as TGTGCCAGCAGTTACTCGGGAACAGGAGCCTATGGCTACACCTTC. The encoded protein is CASSYSGTGAYGYTF.

This clonotype has a count of ten or more. The V call is TRBV7-8, the J call TRBJ2-3, with D tentatively TRBD1 (6 bases). V dropped 0 bases and J dropped 6 bases, with 16 bases sitting between them. The germline V gene encodes CDR1 SGHVS and CDR2 FQNEAQ. This CDR3 comprises 16 residues. CDR3 DNA: TGTGCCAGCAGCTTAGCGGGGACAACTGGCGAGGATACGCAGTATTTT. Amino acids: CASSLAGTTGEDTQYF.

This clonotype turned up a few times. This chain joins TRBV7-9 and TRBJ1-1; D is unclear. V was trimmed by 6 bases and J by 11 bases, leaving 22 bases between them. This CDR3 comprises 14 residues. Germline loops: CDR1 SEHNR, CDR2 FQNEAQ (reference sequence). CDR3 in amino acids: CASSSRSSGESAFF. The CDR3 nucleotides read TGTGCCAGCAGTTCACGGAGTTCTGGAGAATCGGCTTTCTTT. Together with reference TRBV7-9 and TRBJ1-1, the CDR3 gives the full variable domain: DTGVSQNPRHKITKRGQNVTFRCDPISEHNRLYWYRQTLGQGPEFLTYFQNEAQLEKSRLLSDRFSAERPKGSFSTLEIQRTEQGDSAMYLCASSSRSSGESAFFGQGTRLTVV.

The table lists this clonotype with a few counts. The chain has TRBV28 and TRBJ2-3, with TRBD1 matching 8 bases. Looked up from germline, CDR1 is MDHEN and CDR2 is SYDVKM. Trimming removed 10 bases from V and 2 bases from J; junction bases left unmatched: 5. The CDR3 has 13 residues. This CDR3 reads CATTDRATDTQYF. The CDR3, as DNA: TGTGCCACGACGGACAGGGCCACAGATACGCAGTATTTT.

The chain employs TRBV27 and TRBJ2-1, with TRBD1 identical over 9 bases. The CDR3 sequence is 15 residues long. V shed 4 bases and J 4 bases; nucleotides not matched to a gene: 5. CDR1 and CDR2 from the germline V gene are MNHEY and SMNVEV (reference sequence). The chain's CDR3 is CASSSRDRDYNEQFF. The CDR3 DNA follows: TGTGCCAGCAGTTCCCGGGACAGGGATTACAATGAGCAGTTCTTC.

This clonotype was seen a handful of times. This chain links TRBV7-9 with TRBJ1-2; the D is unclear. This CDR3 has 11 amino acids. The V gene's germline CDR1 is SEHNR and CDR2 FQNEAQ (reference sequence). V lost 5 bases to trimming and J lost 8 bases, with 9 bases between them. Here the CDR3 DNA reads TGTGCCAGCAGCATCGAAGCCGGCTACACCTTC. It specifies CASSIEAGYTF. The variable domain in full, completed from reference TRBV7-9 and TRBJ1-2, reads DTGVSQNPRHKITKRGQNVTFRCDPISEHNRLYWYRQTLGQGPEFLTYFQNEAQLEKSRLLSDRFSAERPKGSFSTLEIQRTEQGDSAMYLCASSIEAGYTFGSGTRLTVV.

The CDR3: CASGLVLRLEFEAFF. In DNA, the CDR3 is TGTGCTAGTGGTTTGGTACTAAGGCTGGAGTTTGAAGCTTTCTTT. This chain uses TRBV12-5 with TRBJ1-1, with D unclear. The CDR3 is made up of 15 amino acids. V was shortened by 0 bases and J by 7 bases, with 15 bases between the two germline ends. Germline V lookup: CDR1 LGHNT, CDR2 FRNRAP.

The J gene is TRBJ2-7, the V gene TRBV6-4; 7 nucleotides agree with TRBD1. Trimming took 8 bases from V and 3 from J; bases not matched to a gene: 4. Germline CDR1 reads MRHNA; CDR2 reads SNTAGT. This CDR3 has 12 residues. In DNA form, the CDR3 reads TGTGCCAGCTACAGGGGTTTCTACGAGCAGTACGTC. This sequence encodes CASYRGFYEQYV.

V usage is TRBV6-5 and J usage is TRBJ2-1, with 7 bases that match TRBD1. V lost 2 bases and J lost 8; bases outside the gene matches: 9. Per the germline V gene, CDR1 is MNHEY and CDR2 is SVGAGI. This CDR3 comprises 15 residues. The CDR3 DNA reads as TGTGCCAGCAGTTACCGACAGGGTACCTTCCATGAGCAGTTCTTC. The encoded protein is CASSYRQGTFHEQFF.

This clonotype was observed a few times. The genes are TRBV24-1 and TRBJ2-2; perhaps TRBD1 as D (6 bases). CDR1 is KGHDR and CDR2 is SFDVKD in the germline V gene. The CDR3 has 12 residues. V lost 6 bases and J 7 bases, leaving 8 bases between the germline ends. CDR3 bases: TGTGCCACCAGTCAGGGGAACGGGGAGCTGTTTTTT. The encoded protein is CATSQGNGELFF.

This clonotype was recorded a few times. The chain combines TRBV6-5 with TRBJ2-5; unclear D gene. The V gene's germline CDR1 is MNHEY and CDR2 SVGAGI. This CDR3 contains 13 residues. The V gene lost 2 bases and the J gene lost 5 bases, with 9 bases spanning the gap. The DNA of the CDR3 is TGTGCCAGCAGTTACCCCATGGGCGAGACCCAGTACTTC. This sequence encodes CASSYPMGETQYF.

This clonotype has just a few counts. The chain recombines TRBV4-3 with TRBJ2-1; the D gene is possibly TRBD2 (6 bases). The CDR3 consists of 13 residues. V lost 1 base and J 9 bases, leaving 10 bases between the germline ends. Per the germline V gene, CDR1 is LGHNA and CDR2 is YSLEER. CDR3 sequence (DNA): TGCGCCAGCAGCCAAGCGCCGGGGGTTGAGCAGTTCTTC. Translated: CASSQAPGVEQFF.

The table lists this clonotype with a few counts. The CDR3 region is CASTLTIGGGRTDTQYF. CDR3 coding DNA: TGTGCCAGCACCCTGACAATTGGCGGGGGCCGCACAGATACGCAGTATTTT. This sequence joins TRBV7-9 and TRBJ2-3; perhaps TRBD2 as D (7 bases). The CDR3 runs 17 residues. CDR1 is SEHNR, CDR2 FQNEAQ, per germline (reference sequence). Trimming stripped 7 bases from V and 1 base from J, with 21 bases between. The whole variable domain, filled in from reference TRBV7-9 and TRBJ2-3, reads DTGVSQNPRHKITKRGQNVTFRCDPISEHNRLYWYRQTLGQGPEFLTYFQNEAQLEKSRLLSDRFSAERPKGSFSTLEIQRTEQGDSAMYLCASTLTIGGGRTDTQYFGPGTRLTVL.

The genes are TRBV27 and TRBJ2-5; D is ambiguous. Germline CDR1 reads MNHEY; CDR2 reads SMNVEV (reference sequence). V lost 4 bases to trimming and J lost 0 bases, with 6 bases between them. CDR3 size: 13 residues. DNA of the CDR3: TGTGCCAGCAGTTCTCCAAACCAAGAGACCCAGTACTTC. Its protein product is CASSSPNQETQYF.